This T cell receptor (beta chain) was identified during a study of CD8 T cells in Susac syndrome. Points from the study as a whole: It was acknowledged in the study that its TCR sequencing and HLA analysis involved a relatively small number of individuals.

RNA in amounts of about 0.5 to 1 ug was reverse transcribed with random hexamers. The amplification used immunoSEQ multiplex PCR on TCR beta CDR3; it spanned 54 Vbeta and 13 Jbeta. TCRdb passed the immunoSEQ multiplex PCR reads through MiXCR, listing each CDR3 protein once. The table has 90,000 or so distinct CDR3 sequences, roughly 93% seen once. Germline CDR1 reads DFQATT; CDR2 reads SNEGSKA (reference sequence). The CDR3 contains 12 residues. V lost 6 bases, J lost 3 bases, and 3 bases stayed unmatched. As to this clonotype: Its antigen is unidentified.

The T cells that were sequenced for TCR beta were CD8+ and CD4+ cells from blood. Negative isolation yielded the CD8+ and CD4+ T cells, while FACS enriched the TEMRA cells. Sequences were obtained from CD8+ T cells from PBMCs. The clonotype was recovered from a human donor in good health. The chain combines TRBV20-1 with TRBJ2-7, with TRBD1 matching over 9 bases. In nucleotides, the CDR3 is TGCAGTGCCCGGACAGGGGACTACGAGCAGTACTTC. This sequence encodes CSARTGDYEQYF.